The 16 T cell receptor beta chains below were found in one sample sequenced in a study of shared clonotypes between healthy human individuals (dated by TCRdb to about 2020). The library relied on the immunoSEQ multiplex PCR assay. TCRdb holds this immuneACCESS table with in-frame rearrangements only. Some clones are missing; in checked studies, unresolved V genes explain under half, and the rest has no known cause. The sample table shows nearly 2 million clones, and around 96% are seen once. The top ten constitute approximately 1.2% of the sample. CD8 naive samples were obtained by positive selection for CCR7 among CD45RO-negative cells, yielding a CD45RA+CCR7+ population from which TemRA cells were excluded. Sequences were obtained from naive CD8+ T cells sorted from blood. The cell subset or site label, read with the paper, signifies: CD45RA+CCR7+. The origin of the receptors is a man younger than 35 in good health.

The chain recombines TRBV5-5 with TRBJ1-3; 7 bases are shared with TRBD1. This CDR3 is 15 amino acids long. The junction had 6 bases not matched to a gene; V was cut back by 3 bases and J by 3 bases. Germline CDR1 is SGHKS and CDR2 is YYEKEE (reference sequence). The DNA of the CDR3 is TGTGCCAGCAGCTCGACACAGGGGTATGGAAACACCATATATTTT. Amino acid sequence: CASSSTQGYGNTIYF.

This clone occurred once. The identical CDR3 is also encoded by other nucleotide sequences in the sample. V is TRBV27 and J is TRBJ2-7; tentatively, D is TRBD1 (6 bases). CDR3 length: 14 residues. The V gene lost 4 bases and the J gene lost 0 bases, with 10 bases spanning the gap. Germline V CDR1 and CDR2: MNHEY, SMNVEV (reference sequence). CDR3 DNA: TGTGCCAGCAGTTCCGACAGGTCCTCCTACGAGCAGTACTTC. As protein: CASSSDRSSYEQYF.

Note on this clone: One junction end does not reproduce the germline sequence, and a read error may be involved. The rearrangement links TRBV7-7 to TRBJ2-1; D possibly corresponds to TRBD2 (6 bases). Germline V lookup: CDR1 SSHAT, CDR2 FNYEAQ (reference sequence). This CDR3 has 13 residues. CDR3 in DNA: TGTGCTAGCAGCTTATTGGACGGGGGTGAGCAGTTCTTC. Encoded protein: CASSLLDGGEQFF.

The chain has TRBV4-3 and TRBJ1-5; D is possibly TRBD1 (5 bases). This CDR3 spans 14 amino acids. CDR1 LGHNA and CDR2 YSLEER come from the germline V gene. The V and J ends lost 0 bases and 9 bases respectively, with 12 bases between them. CDR3 loop: CASSQESDSRPQHF. The CDR3 coding sequence is TGCGCCAGCAGCCAAGAGTCCGACAGCCGGCCCCAGCATTTT.

J is TRBJ2-3 and V is TRBV2, with D unresolved. V was clipped by 2 bases and J by 0 bases, with 15 bases between them. Germline-derived CDR1 and CDR2 are SNHLY and FYNNEI. This CDR3 has 17 amino acids. This CDR3 is CASSELDDIPSTDTQYF. As DNA, the CDR3 is TGTGCCAGCAGTGAATTGGACGATATCCCTAGCACAGATACGCAGTATTTT. Using reference TRBV2 and TRBJ2-3 for the parts outside the CDR3, the full variable domain is EPEVTQTPSHQVTQMGQEVILRCVPISNHLYFYWYRQILGQKVEFLVSFYNNEISEKSEIFDDQFSVERPDGSNFTLKIRSTKLEDSAMYFCASSELDDIPSTDTQYFGPGTRLTVL.

As regards this clone: Sequence at one end of the junction differs from germline and may be a read error. The chain joins TRBV7-7 to TRBJ2-3, with 7 nucleotides matching TRBD2. Germline CDR1 SSHAT, CDR2 FNYEAQ (reference sequence). The CDR3 runs 14 residues. The DNA for the CDR3 is TGTGCTAGCAGCTTAACGGCGGGAGCAGATACGCAGTATTTT. As protein: CASSLTAGADTQYF. Based on the CDR3 plus reference TRBV7-7 and TRBJ2-3, the full variable domain is GAGVSQSPRYKVTKRGQDVTLRCDPISSHATLYWYQQALGQGPEFLTYFNYEAQPDKSGLPSDRFSAERPEGSISTLTIQRTEQRDSAMYRCASSLTAGADTQYFGPGTRLTVL.

The V and J genes are TRBV16 and TRBJ2-7; D not certain. Trimming stripped 5 bases from V and 6 bases from J, with 14 bases between. CDR1 is KGHSY and CDR2 is FQNENV in the germline V gene. This CDR3 has 13 residues. The CDR3 coding sequence is TGTGCCAGCAGCGGTCATCCCCTATTCGAGCAGTACTTC. Encoded protein: CASSGHPLFEQYF.

J is TRBJ2-7 and V is TRBV7-9; the match to TRBD1 covers 7 bases. Unmatched junction bases numbered 5, after V lost 5 bases and J lost 4 bases. The germline V gene has CDR1 SEHNR and CDR2 FQNEAQ (reference sequence). The length of the CDR3 is 13 residues. CDR3 amino acids: CASSHRGLYEQYF. DNA of the CDR3: TGTGCCAGCAGCCATAGGGGGCTTTACGAGCAGTACTTC.

The V and J genes are TRBV30 and TRBJ1-4; D is uncertain. V was trimmed by 3 bases and J by 3 bases, leaving 8 bases between them. Germline V lookup: CDR1 GTSNPN, CDR2 SVGIG (reference sequence). The CDR3 length is 13 residues. The CDR3 DNA follows: TGTGCCTGGAGCCAAGGCTCTAATGAAAAACTGTTTTTT. It is translated as CAWSQGSNEKLFF.

This clone was recorded once. V and J are TRBV6-5 and TRBJ2-7; 10 bases align to TRBD1. This CDR3 comprises 15 residues. CDR1 MNHEY and CDR2 SVGAGI come from the germline V gene. V lost 5 bases, J lost 4 bases, and 8 bases stayed unmatched. The CDR3 DNA reads TGTGCCAGCAGTCGACTCGGGACAGGGGAATACGAGCAGTACTTC. Protein sequence: CASSRLGTGEYEQYF.

The V call is TRBV6-5, the J call TRBJ1-2; the D gene is possibly TRBD1 (5 bases). V lost 2 bases and J 10 bases, leaving 20 bases between the germline ends. The CDR3 consists of 15 residues. Germline CDR1 is MNHEY and CDR2 is SVGAGI. In DNA form, the CDR3 reads TGTGCCAGCAGTTACAATACAGGCCTACTCCCGTCCTACACCTTC. It encodes CASSYNTGLLPSYTF.

The chain recombines TRBV4-2 with TRBJ2-7, with 7 positions matching TRBD1. The J segment lost 5 bases and the V segment lost 4 bases, leaving 11 bases of the junction unmatched. The V gene's germline CDR1 is LGHNA and CDR2 YNFKEQ. The CDR3 runs to 15 residues. The CDR3 spells CASSRRDSELHEQYF. The CDR3 bases are TGTGCCAGCAGCCGACGGGACAGCGAACTGCACGAGCAGTACTTC.

This CDR3 reads CASSSTGGPVYEQYF. CDR3 DNA sequence: TGTGCCAGCAGCTCTACAGGGGGCCCTGTCTACGAGCAGTACTTC. The chain combines TRBV7-3 with TRBJ2-7, with 9 bases fitting TRBD1. This CDR3 has 15 residues. Germline V lookup: CDR1 SGHTA, CDR2 FQGTGA. V dropped 4 bases and J dropped 3; count of bases not matched to a gene: 7.

The V gene is TRBV4-2, the J gene TRBJ2-1, with 13 bases aligning to TRBD2. Germline CDR1 reads LGHNA; CDR2 reads YNFKEQ. CDR3 length equals 14 residues. The V gene end was trimmed by 10 bases and the J gene end by 7 bases; junction bases not matched to a gene: 7. This chain's CDR3 is CATTPGLAGNEQFF. For the CDR3, the DNA is TGTGCCACCACACCGGGACTAGCGGGAAATGAGCAGTTCTTC.

V is TRBV15 and J is TRBJ2-5; D may be TRBD2 (6 bases). Germline values: CDR1 LNHNV, CDR2 YYDKDF (reference sequence). The CDR3 consists of 16 residues. V lost 5 bases and J lost 7, with 23 bases in between. CDR3 amino acids: CATSVGGLGPIGTQYF. The CDR3 nucleotides are TGTGCCACCAGCGTCGGGGGATTGGGCCCTATCGGGACCCAGTACTTC. Full variable domain (missing parts from reference TRBV15 and TRBJ2-5): DAMVIQNPRYQVTQFGKPVTLSCSQTLNHNVMYWYQQKSSQAPKLLFHYYDKDFNNEADTPDNFQSRRPNTSFCFLDIRSPGLGDTAMYLCATSVGGLGPIGTQYFGPGTRLLVL.

V gene TRBV10-2 combines with J gene TRBJ1-4; D is undetermined. In germline, CDR1 is WSHSY, CDR2 SAAADI. V lost 2 bases to trimming and J lost 4 bases, with 5 bases between them. The CDR3 covers 13 residues. CDR3 DNA sequence: TGCGCCAGCAGTGAGACCTATAATGAAAAACTGTTTTTT. Protein sequence: CASSETYNEKLFF.